This is a list of T cell receptor beta chains from one sample in a study of T cells in Graves' hyperthyroidism and ophthalmopathy. MiXCR, applied by TCRdb to the multiplex PCR reads, yields one record per CDR3 protein. There are around 600,000 distinct CDR3 sequences in the sample; 16% occur only once, and about 3.5% lies in the top ten. Sample: blood. Every receptor here comes from a woman between 40 and 50 years old with Graves' ophthalmopathy. CDR3s include the opening cysteine and the closing phenylalanine or tryptophan. Each record gives: V gene, D gene, clone size, J gene, CDR3 DNA, CDR3 protein. A D gene is named only where the DNA matches it firmly. Some rows mark clone size as missing; the rest say once, few, many or name a class of expanded clone.

>TRBV5-1|NA|many|TRBJ1-1
TGCGCCAGCAATCTGCAGGGCTCATTGGGCACTGAAGCTTTCTTT
CASNLQGSLGTEAFF
>TRBV6-1|TRBD1|NA|TRBJ1-5
TGTGCCAGCAGTTATACAGGGGGGTCCCAGCCCCAGCATTTT
CASSYTGGSQPQHF
>TRBV29-1|TRBD2|NA|TRBJ2-5
TGCAGCGCCGATCGGGGCGGGAGGACGGGGACCCAGTACTTC
CSADRGGRTGTQYF
>TRBV30|NA|many|TRBJ1-5
TGTGCCTGGAGTGAACAGGGTATTGGCAATCAGCCCCAGCATTTT
CAWSEQGIGNQPQHF
>TRBV6-1|NA|NA|TRBJ1-5
TGTGCCAGCAGTGAATTCTATAGCAATCAGCCCCAGCATTTT
CASSEFYSNQPQHF
>TRBV28|TRBD1|many|TRBJ1-6
TGTGCCAGCAGTACGAGAGGACAGGGGGCTATAAGATGGTCACCCCTCCACTTT
CASSTRGQGAIRWSPLHF
>TRBV6-2/TRBV6-3|NA|many|TRBJ2-3
TGTGCCAGCACTCCAGGGGCCCGAACTAGCACAGATACGCAGTATTTT
CASTPGARTSTDTQYF
>TRBV20-1|NA|NA|TRBJ1-1
TGCAGTGCTAGTCGGAGGGGCGCTTTCTTT
CSASRRGAFF
>TRBV12-3/TRBV12-4|NA|NA|TRBJ2-1
TGTGCCAGCAGTTTGATGTATGTGGACAATGAGCAGTTCTTC
CASSLMYVDNEQFF
>TRBV3-1|NA|many|TRBJ1-2
TGTGCCAGCAGCCGCGGGACCGCAGATGGCTACACCTTC
CASSRGTADGYTF
>TRBV2|NA|many|TRBJ1-1
TGTGCCAGCAGTGAAAGGCGGATGAACACTGAAGCTTTCTTT
CASSERRMNTEAFF
>TRBV12-3/TRBV12-4|TRBD1|many|TRBJ2-3
TGTGCCAGCAGTTTTCTCGGACAGGGGACAGATACGCAGTATTTT
CASSFLGQGTDTQYF
>TRBV5-8|TRBD2|few|TRBJ2-3
TGTGCCAGCTCGGCCGGACTAGCGGGAACAGATACGCAGTATTTT
CASSAGLAGTDTQYF
>TRBV19|TRBD1|NA|TRBJ1-2
TGTGCCAGTAGTACCTCTTTAGGGACAGAAGATTATGGCTACACCTTC
CASSTSLGTEDYGYTF
>TRBV6-1|NA|NA|TRBJ2-4
TGTGCCAGCAGCCGCCCCGGGGCAGGGTTTAATCCCAAAAACATTCAGTACTTC
CASSRPGAGFNPKNIQYF
>TRBV11-2|NA|many|TRBJ1-1
TGTGCCAGCAGCTCCGTGGGGGGATTGAACACTGAAGCTTTCTTT
CASSSVGGLNTEAFF
>TRBV28|NA|NA|TRBJ1-1
TGTGCCAGCAGTCTGATAGGGACGACTTTCTTT
CASSLIGTTFF